The following is a TCR beta chain sequence with its context. The data stem from a study of control samples from healthy donors and cancer patients. Sequencing used immunoSEQ multiplex PCR; TCRdb keeps in-frame clones, though not all of them. This sample carries tens of thousands of clones, about nine tenths of them seen once, and the ten largest clones take 9.5%. The CDR3 runs 15 residues. The ends were cut back, 1 base at V and 0 bases at J, with 8 bases in the middle. Germline V CDR1 and CDR2: SGHRS, YFSETQ. This chain links TRBV5-1 with TRBJ1-3; no clear D. Specimen: PBMCs. This TCR was recovered from a woman between 50 and 59 years old with colorectal cancer. This CDR3 is CASSLSPFSGNTIYF. The CDR3 region has the DNA TGCGCCAGCAGCTTGTCCCCATTCTCTGGAAACACCATATATTTT. The variable domain in full, with the rest retrieved from reference TRBV5-1 and TRBJ1-3, is KAGVTQTPRYLIKTRGQQVTLSCSPISGHRSVSWYQQTPGQGLQFLFEYFSETQRNKGNFPGRFSGRQFSNSRSEMNVSTLELGDSALYLCASSLSPFSGNTIYFGEGSWLTVV.